The 25 T cell receptor beta chains below all came from one sample that was sequenced in a study of yellow fever vaccine responses in identical twins (dated by TCRdb to between 2017 and 2018). Library preparation was by RT-PCR. TCRdb names Illumina HiSeq 2500 as the instrument used. TCRdb reworked the public reads: Q25 trimming with fastp, MiXCR clone assembly, productive beta chains retained. One record per CDR3 amino acid sequence lists the most common genes and DNA. This sample comprises hundreds of distinct CDR3 sequences, 90% of them detected only once. 7.2% of the sample goes to the ten largest clones. Material: T cells from blood (PBMCs), unsorted or a sorted subset (not recorded which), obtained before or after yellow fever vaccination (not recorded which). All receptors derive from a woman under 30 who received the yellow fever vaccine. Donor details come from another sample of the same person, matched by shared clones.

A single count supports this clonotype. The rearrangement joins TRBV4-1 to TRBJ1-5, with D unclear. The CDR3 consists of 15 residues. Germline V gene sequence: CDR1 MGHRA, CDR2 YSYEKL. Trimming removed 5 bases from V and 1 base from J, with 12 bases in between. CDR3 sequence (DNA): TGCGCCAGCAGCAAAATAGACAAGAGCAATCAGCCCCAGCATTTT. It encodes CASSKIDKSNQPQHF.

The CDR3: CASSKWGGHNEQFF. The CDR3 bases are TGTGCCAGCAGCAAATGGGGGGGACACAATGAGCAGTTCTTC. This rearrangement joins TRBV21-1 to TRBJ2-1; the DNA was not compared with TRBD1, the D call given in the table. TRBV21-1 constitutes a pseudogene. The CDR3 sequence is 14 residues long.

The V and J genes are TRBV5-1 and TRBJ2-3; tentatively, D is TRBD1 or TRBD2 (5 bases each). CDR1 is SGHRS and CDR2 is YFSETQ in the germline V gene. The CDR3 loop spans 14 amino acids. Trimming took 4 bases from V and 5 from J, leaving 14 bases between them. CDR3 DNA: TGCGCCAGCAGCCCTCTAGCTGGGGGAGATACGCAGTATTTT. As protein: CASSPLAGGDTQYF. The entire variable domain, with the rest obtained from reference TRBV5-1 and TRBJ2-3, is as follows: KAGVTQTPRYLIKTRGQQVTLSCSPISGHRSVSWYQQTPGQGLQFLFEYFSETQRNKGNFPGRFSGRQFSNSRSEMNVSTLELGDSALYLCASSPLAGGDTQYFGPGTRLTVL.

This sequence joins TRBV24-1 and TRBJ2-7; 9 bases align to TRBD1. The CDR3 contains 16 residues. V gave up 3 bases and J gave up 5 bases; unmatched junction bases: 10. The V gene's germline CDR1 is KGHDR and CDR2 SFDVKD. The CDR3 region is CATSDPSGQGVHEQYF. The CDR3 nucleotides read TGTGCCACCAGTGATCCGTCGGGACAGGGCGTCCACGAGCAGTACTTC.

The chain links TRBV18 to TRBJ1-1; D unresolved. V lost 3 bases and J 4 bases, leaving 9 bases between the germline ends. From germline, CDR1 is KGHSH and CDR2 LQKENI. The CDR3 consists of 13 residues. CDR3 region: CASSPRARTEAFF. In nucleotides, the CDR3 is TGTGCCAGCTCACCGAGGGCCCGCACTGAAGCTTTCTTT.

The chain links TRBV7-6 to TRBJ2-7; no definite D call. Germline lookup yields CDR1 SGHVS and CDR2 FNYEAQ. Trimming left V 5 bases short and J 2 bases short, with 10 bases between. This CDR3 comprises 13 residues. CDR3 region: CASSRAHTYEQYF. The CDR3 region has the DNA TGTGCCAGCAGCCGGGCTCATACCTACGAGCAGTACTTC. Together with reference TRBV7-6 and TRBJ2-7, the CDR3 gives the full variable domain: GAGVSQSPRYKVTKRGQDVALRCDPISGHVSLYWYRQALGQGPEFLTYFNYEAQQDKSGLPNDRFSAERPEGSISTLTIQRTEQRDSAMYRCASSRAHTYEQYFGPGTRLTVT.

Note on this clonotype: Sequence at one end of the junction differs from germline and may be a read error. The genes are TRBV7-7 and TRBJ2-5; 8 bases are shared with TRBD2. Germline V lookup: CDR1 SSHAT, CDR2 FNYEAQ (reference sequence). The CDR3 runs to 15 residues. The CDR3 nucleotides read TGTGCTAGCAGCTTAGGTTTTGACAGCGGGGGGACCCAGTACTTC. Its protein is CASSLGFDSGGTQYF.

This sequence joins TRBV4-3 and TRBJ1-2; D gene ambiguous. This CDR3 comprises 14 residues. V lost 1 base to trimming and J lost 4 bases, with 10 bases between them. CDR1 is LGHNA and CDR2 is YSLEER in the germline V gene. The CDR3 DNA reads TGCGCCAGCAGCCAAGGGGTCGTGGGCTATGGCTACACCTTC. Translated: CASSQGVVGYGYTF.

The chain links TRBV28 to TRBJ1-6, with unresolved D. Deletions cut 4 bases from V and 9 bases from J, with 16 bases between. CDR1 is MDHEN, CDR2 SYDVKM, per germline. This CDR3 has 15 residues. The CDR3 is CASSSTTSHSSPLHF. The CDR3 DNA follows: TGTGCCAGCAGTTCAACAACTTCTCATAGTTCACCCCTCCACTTT. Filled out from reference TRBV28 and TRBJ1-6, the complete variable domain reads DVKVTQSSRYLVKRTGEKVFLECVQDMDHENMFWYRQDPGLGLRLIYFSYDVKMKEKGDIPEGYSVSREKKERFSLILESASTNQTSMYLCASSSTTSHSSPLHFGNGTRLTVT.

The DNA for the CDR3 is TGTGCCTGGAGTGACATAGTCGGCGAGCAGTACTTC. This sequence encodes CAWSDIVGEQYF. The chain combines TRBV30 with TRBJ2-7; D is unclear. In germline, CDR1 is GTSNPN, CDR2 SVGIG (reference sequence). The CDR3 is 12 residues long. Trimming removed 1 base from V and 6 bases from J, with 10 bases in between. Full variable domain (rest looked up from reference TRBV30 and TRBJ2-7): SQTIHQWPATLVQPVGSPLSLECTVEGTSNPNLYWYRQAAGRGLQLLFYSVGIGQISSEVPQNLSASRPQDRQFILSSKKLLLSDSGFYLCAWSDIVGEQYFGPGTRLTVT.

This rearrangement joins TRBV11-1 to TRBJ2-1; 7 bases line up with TRBD2. This CDR3 region has 17 residues. V was pared by 1 base and J by 0 bases, with 6 bases of the junction left unmatched. Germline values: CDR1 SGHAT, CDR2 FQDESV (reference sequence). CDR3 DNA: TGTGCCAGCAGCTTAGGGGGTCTAGCGGACTCCTACAATGAGCAGTTCTTC. It codes for CASSLGGLADSYNEQFF.

This clonotype has only one observation. In DNA, the CDR3 is TGTGCCAGCAGCCAAGAATTAGCGGGTAACCACGAGCAGTACTTC. Its translation: CASSQELAGNHEQYF. The V call is TRBV4-2, the J call TRBJ2-7, with 7 bases identical to TRBD2. The ends lost 0 bases at V and 5 bases at J; junction bases unmatched: 7. CDR1 and CDR2 from the germline V gene are LGHNA and YNFKEQ. The CDR3 extends over 15 amino acids.

This clonotype occurred once. The chain couples TRBV7-9 to TRBJ2-7, with D perhaps TRBD1 or TRBD2 (5 bases each). Trimming pared 8 bases from V and 6 bases from J, leaving 20 bases between. Germline V gene data show CDR1 as SEHNR and CDR2 as FQNEAQ (reference sequence). The CDR3 is 14 residues long. The CDR3 is CASGGQGYEAEQYF. CDR3 DNA sequence: TGTGCCAGCGGGGGTCAGGGTTACGAGGCCGAGCAGTACTTC.

The V and J genes are TRBV5-5 and TRBJ2-7; the match to TRBD1 covers 7 bases. Unmatched junction bases numbered 4, after V lost 0 bases and J lost 7 bases. The CDR3 has 13 residues. CDR1 and CDR2 (germline): SGHKS, YYEKEE (reference sequence). The CDR3 DNA sequence: TGTGCCAGCAGCTTGGAGACAGGGTGGGAGCAGTACTTC. Its translation is CASSLETGWEQYF.

V is TRBV11-3 and J is TRBJ2-1; D is perhaps TRBD2 (5 bases). This CDR3 spans 14 amino acids. V was shortened by 5 bases and J by 0 bases, with 8 bases between the two germline ends. Germline V gene lookup returns CDR1 SGHNT and CDR2 YENEEA. CDR3 amino acids: CASSPTSSYNEQFF. CDR3 in DNA: TGTGCCAGCAGCCCCACTAGCTCCTACAATGAGCAGTTCTTC.

The rearrangement joins TRBV2 to TRBJ1-5; possibly TRBD1 for D (5 bases). The germline gives CDR1 SNHLY, CDR2 FYNNEI. The CDR3 is 13 residues long. V lost 4 bases to trimming and J lost 3 bases, with 7 bases between them. CDR3 DNA: TGTGCCAGCAGTGTAGGGACCAATCAGCCCCAGCATTTT. It codes for CASSVGTNQPQHF.

This clonotype has only one observation. The gene calls are TRBV7-9 and TRBJ2-3; no definite D call. Germline V CDR1 and CDR2: SEHNR, FQNEAQ (reference sequence). This CDR3 spans 16 amino acids. V was clipped by 1 base and J by 2 bases, with 13 bases between them. The chain's CDR3 is CASSLGSRADTDTQYF. The CDR3 coding sequence is TGTGCCAGCAGCTTAGGTTCACGGGCAGACACAGATACGCAGTATTTT.

DNA of the CDR3: TGTGCCAGCTCACCCGCCGGAGGCTACAATGAGCAGTTCTTC. Its translation: CASSPAGGYNEQFF. This chain links TRBV18 with TRBJ2-1, with D possibly TRBD2 on 5 matching bases. Per germline, CDR1 KGHSH and CDR2 LQKENI. V lost 3 bases and J 3 bases, leaving 9 bases between the germline ends. The CDR3 has 14 residues.

The chain has TRBV4-1 and TRBJ1-2; the match to TRBD1 covers 7 bases. Unmatched junction bases numbered 4, after V lost 0 bases and J lost 3 bases. Looked up from germline, CDR1 is MGHRA and CDR2 is YSYEKL. The CDR3 runs 15 residues. This CDR3 reads CASSQEEGADYGYTF. Written as DNA, the CDR3 is TGCGCCAGCAGCCAAGAGGAGGGGGCGGACTATGGCTACACCTTC.

This sequence joins TRBV5-1 and TRBJ1-5; no clear D. The V end lost 0 bases, the J end lost 5 bases, and 6 bases lay between the germline ends. CDR3 size: 13 residues. Looked up from germline, CDR1 is SGHRS and CDR2 is YFSETQ. The CDR3 here is CASSLVPDQPQHF. The CDR3 DNA reads TGCGCCAGCAGCTTGGTTCCCGATCAGCCCCAGCATTTT.

The chain employs TRBV2 and TRBJ2-7; D is uncertain. The germline V gene has CDR1 SNHLY and CDR2 FYNNEI. Trimming took 4 bases from V and 4 from J, leaving 17 bases between them. This CDR3 contains 15 residues. The CDR3 here is CASSAARTNRYEQYF. CDR3 sequence (DNA): TGTGCCAGCAGTGCTGCTCGTACGAATAGGTACGAGCAGTACTTC.

The rearrangement uses TRBV4-3 and TRBJ2-1; D unresolved. Between the trimmed V and J ends, which lost 0 bases and 3 bases, there was a span of 9 bases. Germline V gene sequence: CDR1 LGHNA, CDR2 YSLEER. The CDR3 spans 15 residues. The chain's CDR3 is CASSQEMELYNEQFF. As DNA, the CDR3 is TGCGCCAGCAGCCAAGAAATGGAGCTCTACAATGAGCAGTTCTTC.

This chain connects TRBV20-1 to TRBJ2-7, with 7 bases fitting TRBD1. Germline CDR1 DFQATT, CDR2 SNEGSKA (reference sequence). The CDR3 is 14 residues long. Germline trimming cut 0 bases from V and 4 bases from J; bases unmatched to any gene: 6. The CDR3 DNA is TGCAGTGCTAGAGATCCAGGGGGTTTTTACGAGCAGTACTTC. Protein: CSARDPGGFYEQYF.

The chain has TRBV10-3 and TRBJ1-2; no clear D gene. CDR3 length: 11 amino acids. Germline V lookup: CDR1 ENHRY, CDR2 SYGVKD. Trimming took 4 bases from V and 5 from J, leaving 5 bases between them. In DNA, the CDR3 is TGTGCCATCAGTGTAGAGTATGGCTACACCTTC. Translating it yields CAISVEYGYTF.

This chain joins TRBV4-3 and TRBJ1-2; D gene uncertain. V lost 1 base, J lost 7 bases, and 19 bases lay in between. Germline assignment: CDR1 LGHNA and CDR2 YSLEER. This CDR3 comprises 16 residues. CDR3 coding DNA: TGCGCCAGCAGCCAAGGAACAGCCTCCGAAACTTTTGGCTACACCTTC. It specifies CASSQGTASETFGYTF.